The entry below gives a single TCR beta chain sequence along with its context. Germline V gene data show CDR1 as SEHNR and CDR2 as FQNEAQ (reference sequence). The CDR3 spans 14 residues. Trimming removed 7 bases from V and 4 bases from J, with 17 bases in between. The assay ran at deep level. The repertoire was sequenced with immunoSEQ multiplex PCR; TCRdb's copy has only in-frame clones and lacks some. The profile shows about 470,000 clones, 79% of them singletons. The data derive from a study of shared clonotypes between healthy human individuals. The sequence was obtained from a woman aged 40 to 55 in good health. Some clones in this sample may be carry-over from other donors' samples. Sequencing was performed on PBMCs. The V and J genes are TRBV7-9 and TRBJ2-7; D perhaps matches TRBD1 (6 bases). The CDR3 sequence is CASKSTGHYYEQYF. The CDR3 bases are TGTGCCAGCAAATCAACGGGACACTATTACGAGCAGTACTTC.